This T cell receptor (beta chain) is from a study of CD8+ T cells in alopecia areata. Study details: A 6-month off-drug phase came after tofacitinib, which had lasted 6 to 18 months.

Treatment defined: oral pan-JAK inhibitor, 5-10 mg twice daily. This CDR3 spans 14 amino acids. V was cut by 7 bases and J by 8 bases, with 18 bases left in between. Germline assignment: CDR1 GTSNPN and CDR2 SVGIG (reference sequence). After isolation, RNA underwent reverse transcription to generate cDNA as the sequencing template. TCRdb's copy holds only in-frame clones and misses some; the assay was immunoSEQ multiplex PCR. The table lists 250,000 to 350,000 clones, about 60% of them singletons, with 0.75% to 0.95% in the top ten. The source is a human donor with alopecia areata. The sample was CD4+ T cells sorted from blood, taken around week 52, from a patient treated with tofacitinib. V is TRBV30 and J is TRBJ1-6; D may be TRBD1 (6 bases). The CDR3 sequence: CASPGVRGDSPLHF. The CDR3 coding sequence is TGTGCCTCCCCAGGGGTTCGAGGGGATTCACCCCTCCACTTT. Complete variable domain (other parts from reference TRBV30 and TRBJ1-6): SQTIHQWPATLVQPVGSPLSLECTVEGTSNPNLYWYRQAAGRGLQLLFYSVGIGQISSEVPQNLSASRPQDRQFILSSKKLLLSDSGFYLCASPGVRGDSPLHFGNGTRLTVT.